Below are 18 T cell receptor beta chains sequenced from a single sample in a study of control samples from healthy donors and cancer patients. Using immunoSEQ multiplex PCR, the repertoire was profiled, and TCRdb retains in-frame clones only, with some absent. Of more than 140,000 clones detected, more than 80% appear once; the ten largest clones hold 6% to 9%. The sequenced sample consisted of blood. The receptors shown here come from a man aged 18 to 30 in good health.

This chain connects TRBV6-5 to TRBJ2-3; a possible D gene is TRBD2 (5 bases). This CDR3 region has 16 residues. Germline CDR1 and CDR2: MNHEY and SVGAGI. Trimming took off 0 bases at V and 0 bases at J, with 10 bases between the two ends. CDR3 sequence reads: CASSYSSGKSTDTQYF. The CDR3 DNA reads TGTGCCAGCAGTTACTCGTCCGGGAAAAGCACAGATACGCAGTATTTT.

This CDR3 reads CASSGQGLADNEQFF. The CDR3 DNA follows: TGTGCCAGCAGCGGGCAGGGCCTAGCCGACAATGAGCAGTTCTTC. The gene calls are TRBV27 and TRBJ2-1; tentatively, D is TRBD1 or TRBD2 (5 bases each). This CDR3 spans 15 amino acids. Germline V gives CDR1 MNHEY, CDR2 SMNVEV (reference sequence). V was trimmed by 6 bases and J by 5 bases, leaving 17 bases between them.

This chain connects TRBV5-1 to TRBJ1-6; tentative D call: TRBD1 (5 bases). The germline V gene encodes CDR1 SGHRS and CDR2 YFSETQ. CDR3 length: 16 amino acids. The V and J ends lost 2 bases and 1 base respectively, with 10 bases between them. The CDR3 DNA follows: TGCGCCAGCAGCTTCAGCCCAGGGTCCTATAATTCACCCCTCCACTTT. Its protein is CASSFSPGSYNSPLHF.

This sequence joins TRBV7-2 and TRBJ2-1, with TRBD2 matching over 7 bases. V was pared by 7 bases and J by 1 base, with 7 bases of the junction left unmatched. CDR1 is SGHTA and CDR2 is FQGNSA in the germline V gene. The CDR3 has 15 residues. CDR3 DNA: TGTGCCAGCACCCCGGGAGCGGGGTCCTACAATGAGCAGTTCTTC. It is translated as CASTPGAGSYNEQFF.

This clone was counted a single time. V gene TRBV5-6 combines with J gene TRBJ2-2; 8 positions match TRBD2. The ends lost 3 bases at V and 0 bases at J; junction bases unmatched: 1. The CDR3 consists of 15 residues. Germline V gene lookup returns CDR1 SGHDT and CDR2 YYEEEE. CDR3 nucleotide sequence: TGTGCCAGCAGCTCGGGACTAGCGAACACCGGGGAGCTGTTTTTT. This codes for CASSSGLANTGELFF.

V is TRBV4-2 and J is TRBJ1-5; tentative D call: TRBD1 (5 bases). Trimming removed 0 bases at V and 0 bases at J, with 12 bases between. The CDR3 has 17 residues. The V gene's germline CDR1 is LGHNA and CDR2 YNFKEQ. The CDR3 nucleotides read TGTGCCAGCAGCCAAGACGCAGGGACTGATAGCAATCAGCCCCAGCATTTT. Its translation: CASSQDAGTDSNQPQHF.

V is TRBV6-6 and J is TRBJ2-7; D remains unclear. V was trimmed by 5 bases and J by 5 bases, leaving 7 bases between them. The CDR3 runs 11 residues. CDR1 MNHNY and CDR2 SVGAGI come from the germline V gene (reference sequence). The CDR3 protein is CASSPGHEQYF. The CDR3 DNA reads as TGTGCCAGCAGTCCCGGACACGAGCAGTACTTC.

The chain uses TRBV5-4 and TRBJ2-5; 9 bases are shared with TRBD2. Germline trimming cut 4 bases from V and 5 bases from J; bases unmatched to any gene: 9. The CDR3 spans 15 residues. Germline loops: CDR1 SGHNT, CDR2 YYREEE (reference sequence). Here the CDR3 reads CASSKISGGGETQYF. CDR3 DNA sequence: TGTGCCAGCAGCAAAATTAGCGGGGGAGGGGAGACCCAGTACTTC. The whole variable domain, filled in from reference TRBV5-4 and TRBJ2-5, reads ETGVTQSPTHLIKTRGQQVTLRCSSQSGHNTVSWYQQALGQGPQFIFQYYREEENGRGNFPPRFSGLQFPNYSSELNVNALELDDSALYLCASSKISGGGETQYFGPGTRLLVL.

V and J are TRBV18 and TRBJ2-2; perhaps TRBD1 as D (5 bases). V was pared by 1 base and J by 3 bases, with 9 bases between. From germline, CDR1 is KGHSH and CDR2 LQKENI. CDR3 length: 15 residues. CDR3 in amino acids: CASSPRQQDTGELFF. The CDR3 nucleotides are TGTGCCAGCTCACCACGACAGCAGGACACCGGGGAGCTGTTTTTT.

This clone was observed a single time. The CDR3 reads CASSLLGLGSPLHF. CDR3 DNA: TGTGCCAGCAGTTTATTAGGTTTAGGTTCACCCCTCCACTTT. The chain couples TRBV28 to TRBJ1-6; D is uncertain. Germline V gives CDR1 MDHEN, CDR2 SYDVKM. CDR3 length: 14 amino acids. Trimming removed 1 base at V and 9 bases at J, with 10 bases between.

The J gene is TRBJ2-1, the V gene TRBV9; 14 nucleotides line up with TRBD2. The CDR3 loop spans 18 amino acids. The J segment lost 8 bases and the V segment lost 4 bases, leaving 14 bases of the junction unmatched. Germline CDR1 is SGDLS and CDR2 is YYNGEE. As DNA, the CDR3 is TGTGCCAGCAGCTCCCGCCGACTAGCGGGGGGGCCGAGCCATGAGCAGTTCTTC. Amino acid sequence: CASSSRRLAGGPSHEQFF. Based on the CDR3 plus reference TRBV9 and TRBJ2-1, the full variable domain is DSGVTQTPKHLITATGQRVTLRCSPRSGDLSVYWYQQSLDQGLQFLIQYYNGEERAKGNILERFSAQQFPDLHSELNLSSLELGDSALYFCASSSRRLAGGPSHEQFFGPGTRLTVL.

The chain joins TRBV19 to TRBJ2-5; the D is unclear. The germline V and J ends were trimmed by 3 bases and 3 bases, with 8 bases remaining between them. This CDR3 comprises 13 residues. Germline V lookup: CDR1 LNHDA, CDR2 SQIVND (reference sequence). CDR3 residues: CASSIGREETQYF. In nucleotides, the CDR3 is TGTGCCAGTAGTATTGGGCGAGAAGAGACCCAGTACTTC.

The rearrangement links TRBV19 to TRBJ2-5; the D gene is possibly TRBD2 (5 bases). Germline V gene lookup returns CDR1 LNHDA and CDR2 SQIVND (reference sequence). Trimming removed 2 bases at V and 5 bases at J, with 9 bases between. This CDR3 region has 13 residues. CDR3 DNA: TGTGCCAGTAGTATAATGTGGGAGGAGACCCAGTACTTC. This gives the protein CASSIMWEETQYF.

The gene calls are TRBV7-8 and TRBJ2-7; TRBD2 matches 8 bases. Germline V gene sequence: CDR1 SGHVS, CDR2 FQNEAQ. The CDR3 length is 16 residues. The V segment lost 5 bases and the J segment 2 bases; nucleotides outside the gene matches: 11. As DNA, the CDR3 is TGTGCCAGCAGCCCAGCACCGCGGGGGGCCGCCTACGAGCAGTACTTC. It yields the protein CASSPAPRGAAYEQYF. The whole variable domain, remainder taken from reference TRBV7-8 and TRBJ2-7, is GAGVSQSPRYKVAKRGQDVALRCDPISGHVSLFWYQQALGQGPEFLTYFQNEAQLDKSGLPSDRFFAERPEGSVSTLKIQRTQQEDSAVYLCASSPAPRGAAYEQYFGPGTRLTVT.

This chain joins TRBV28 and TRBJ1-2, with D unresolved. Trimming shortened V by 7 bases and J by 4 bases, and 16 bases separated the two germline ends. The CDR3 runs 14 residues. Germline V gene data show CDR1 as MDHEN and CDR2 as SYDVKM. The DNA for the CDR3 is TGTGCCAGCACCTCTTCGTCAACGGTCTATGGCTACACCTTC. Its translation is CASTSSSTVYGYTF.

Only one count was recorded for this clone. The chain links TRBV4-1 to TRBJ2-7, with TRBD2 matching over 8 bases. Germline CDR1 reads MGHRA; CDR2 reads YSYEKL. The CDR3 contains 15 residues. V shed 0 bases and J 6 bases; nucleotides not matched to a gene: 7. The CDR3 DNA is TGCGCCAGCAGCCAAGACCCCGGGACTAGTACCGAGCAGTACTTC. Encoded protein: CASSQDPGTSTEQYF.

On this clone: Additional DNA sequences in this sample encode the identical CDR3. V is TRBV30 and J is TRBJ2-7; 7 positions agree with TRBD2. CDR3 length: 13 amino acids. The ends lost 0 bases at V and 6 bases at J; junction bases unmatched: 5. The germline V gene encodes CDR1 GTSNPN and CDR2 SVGIG (reference sequence). CDR3 sequence (DNA): TGTGCCTGGAGTGTACTTGGGGGGGGCGAGCAGTACTTC. It codes for CAWSVLGGGEQYF.

The V call is TRBV28, the J call TRBJ1-5, with D unresolved. Germline CDR1 reads MDHEN; CDR2 reads SYDVKM. The CDR3 is made up of 13 amino acids. V was clipped by 5 bases and J by 2 bases, with 7 bases between them. The CDR3 sequence is CASSPAGNQPQHF. The CDR3 coding sequence is TGTGCCAGCAGTCCCGCCGGCAATCAGCCCCAGCATTTT.